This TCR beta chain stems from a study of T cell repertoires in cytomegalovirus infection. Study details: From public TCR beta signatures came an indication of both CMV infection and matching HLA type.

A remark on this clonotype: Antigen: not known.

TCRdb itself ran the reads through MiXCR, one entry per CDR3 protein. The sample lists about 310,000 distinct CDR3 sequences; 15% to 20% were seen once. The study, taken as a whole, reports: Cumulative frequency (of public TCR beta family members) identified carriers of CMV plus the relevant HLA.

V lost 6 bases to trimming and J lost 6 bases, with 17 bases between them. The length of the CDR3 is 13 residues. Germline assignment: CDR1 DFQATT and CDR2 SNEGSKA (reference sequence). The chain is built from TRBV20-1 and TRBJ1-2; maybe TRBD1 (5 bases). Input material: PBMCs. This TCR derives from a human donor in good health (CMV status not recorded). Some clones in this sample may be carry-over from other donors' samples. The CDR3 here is CSARDLLENGYTF. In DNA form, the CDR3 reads TGCAGTGCCCGGGACCTATTAGAGAATGGCTACACCTTC.